These 2 T cell receptor beta chains were all obtained from the same sample, sequenced in a study of shared clonotypes between healthy human individuals. Sequencing was performed with immunoSEQ multiplex PCR; in TCRdb, only in-frame clones are kept and a portion is missing. The data show about 95,000 clones, 65% to 70% seen once. Specimen: memory CD8+ T cells sorted from blood. Subset described: CD45RO+ cells pooled with CCR7-negative TemRA cells. The receptor source for this set is a man between 25 and 39 years old in good health.

The rearrangement links TRBV10-3 to TRBJ2-7; tentative D call: TRBD2 (6 bases). The ends were cut back, 2 bases at V and 8 bases at J, with 16 bases in the middle. CDR3 size: 14 residues. Germline V gene sequence: CDR1 ENHRY, CDR2 SYGVKD. CDR3: CAISETDYPPQQYF. The CDR3 region has the DNA TGTGCCATCAGTGAGACGGACTATCCACCTCAGCAGTACTTC.

V is TRBV20-1 and J is TRBJ2-3, with no clear D. From germline, CDR1 is DFQATT and CDR2 SNEGSKA (reference sequence). V lost 6 bases and J 2 bases, leaving 6 bases between the germline ends. CDR3 length: 11 residues. The chain's CDR3 is CSAVNTDTQYF. CDR3 sequence (DNA): TGCAGTGCCGTCAACACAGATACGCAGTATTTT.